The 27 T cell receptor beta chains listed next were all sequenced from one sample in a study of blood T cell repertoires in COVID-19. The data were produced by immunoSEQ multiplex PCR, yet TCRdb's version contains in-frame clones alone and is incomplete. In the table there are over 130,000 clones, about 88% of which are singletons. The specimen sequenced was peripheral blood. The receptor source for this set is a human donor in a cohort sampled during active COVID-19.

The CDR3: CASSGPPDRRNEKLFF. The CDR3, as DNA: TGTGCCAGCAGTGGTCCCCCCGACAGGCGTAATGAAAAACTGTTTTTT. This chain connects TRBV6-1 to TRBJ1-4, with a weak D call TRBD1 (6 bases). The germline CDR1 and CDR2 sequences are MNHNS and SASEGT. This CDR3 spans 16 amino acids. Trimming removed 4 bases from V and 4 bases from J, with 16 bases in between.

The V gene is TRBV10-2, the J gene TRBJ1-2, with 9 positions matching TRBD1. The CDR3 runs to 14 residues. The V segment lost 2 bases and the J segment 5 bases; nucleotides outside the gene matches: 3. In germline, CDR1 is WSHSY, CDR2 SAAADI. DNA for the CDR3: TGCGCCAGCAGTGAGACAGGGGGCCAATATGGCTACACCTTC. Its protein is CASSETGGQYGYTF.

This clone was seen repeatedly, ten times or more. The genes are TRBV19 and TRBJ1-2; TRBD1 might be the D (6 bases). Trimming shortened V by 7 bases and J by 8 bases, and 32 bases separated the two germline ends. Per germline, CDR1 LNHDA and CDR2 SQIVND (reference sequence). The CDR3 runs to 18 residues. The CDR3 nucleotides are TGTGCCAGTACCCCAACGGGGGGACATCTCTCCCGTCGAGAGGGCTACACCTTC. Amino acid sequence: CASTPTGGHLSRREGYTF.

The chain links TRBV7-2 to TRBJ2-1, with 12 bases identical to TRBD2. V lost 5 bases, J lost 8 bases, and 10 bases stayed unmatched. CDR1 is SGHTA and CDR2 is FQGNSA in the germline V gene. The CDR3 is made up of 16 amino acids. In nucleotides, the CDR3 is TGTGCCAGCAGCCAGAGAGCTAGCGGGGGGGCGGATGAGCAGTTCTTC. This gives the protein CASSQRASGGADEQFF.

This clone has a single count. The chain joins TRBV5-1 to TRBJ1-5; D may be TRBD1 (5 bases). V was shortened by 4 bases and J by 6 bases, with 8 bases between the two germline ends. Looked up from germline, CDR1 is SGHRS and CDR2 is YFSETQ. The CDR3 is 12 residues long. CDR3 region: CASSPQGQPQHF. For the CDR3, the DNA is TGCGCCAGCAGCCCGCAGGGTCAGCCCCAGCATTTT.

This clone was picked up a small number of times. The rearrangement uses TRBV19 and TRBJ2-1; 9 positions match TRBD2. With 4 bases clipped from V and 3 bases from J, the junction kept 7 bases outside the gene matches. CDR1 and CDR2 from the germline V gene are LNHDA and SQIVND (reference sequence). This CDR3 is 16 amino acids long. CDR3 sequence: CASSSRAGGGYNEQFF. The CDR3 DNA reads as TGTGCCAGTAGTAGCCGAGCGGGAGGAGGCTACAATGAGCAGTTCTTC.

The V call is TRBV6-5, the J call TRBJ2-1; D unresolved. The CDR3 runs to 12 residues. The V and J ends lost 6 bases and 6 bases respectively, with 9 bases between them. CDR1 MNHEY and CDR2 SVGAGI come from the germline V gene. CDR3 bases: TGTGCCAGCAGCTCCCTTTCCAATGAGCAGTTCTTC. As protein: CASSSLSNEQFF.

V is TRBV5-6 and J is TRBJ1-5; 8 positions agree with TRBD1. From germline, CDR1 is SGHDT and CDR2 YYEEEE. J gave up 5 bases and V 2 bases, and 6 bases lay outside the gene matches. This CDR3 has 15 amino acids. The CDR3: CASSFHGQGDQPQHF. CDR3 DNA sequence: TGTGCCAGCAGCTTCCACGGACAGGGTGATCAGCCCCAGCATTTT.

The chain links TRBV28 to TRBJ2-5; 8 positions agree with TRBD2. The CDR3 spans 13 residues. Germline CDR1 MDHEN, CDR2 SYDVKM. With 3 bases clipped from V and 7 bases from J, the junction kept 4 bases outside the gene matches. In DNA form, the CDR3 reads TGTGCCAGCAGTTTGCGGGGGGCGGGGACCCAGTACTTC. Translation gives CASSLRGAGTQYF.

The chain has TRBV30 and TRBJ1-6; D is uncertain. Trimming stripped 3 bases from V and 11 bases from J, with 23 bases between. The CDR3 extends over 16 amino acids. Germline-derived CDR1 and CDR2 are GTSNPN and SVGIG (reference sequence). The CDR3 loop reads CAWSPNGRAQTTPLHF. For the CDR3, the DNA is TGTGCCTGGAGCCCGAACGGGCGGGCGCAGACTACACCCCTCCACTTT.

The CDR3 reads CASSQRSQGGIYNEQFF. The CDR3 coding sequence is TGCGCCAGCAGCCAAAGATCCCAGGGGGGCATATACAATGAGCAGTTCTTC. V and J are TRBV4-1 and TRBJ2-1; D might be TRBD1 (7 bases). V was clipped by 2 bases and J by 4 bases, with 18 bases between them. CDR1 MGHRA and CDR2 YSYEKL come from the germline V gene. The CDR3 has 17 amino acids.

The chain couples TRBV27 to TRBJ1-1; weak D call: TRBD1 (5 bases). The germline CDR1 and CDR2 sequences are MNHEY and SMNVEV (reference sequence). Trimming left V 3 bases short and J 1 base short, with 18 bases between. The CDR3 runs 17 residues. The DNA of the CDR3 is TGTGCCAGCAGTTTTTTTGACAGACTTAGATCGAACACTGAAGCTTTCTTT. Translating it yields CASSFFDRLRSNTEAFF.

The chain recombines TRBV27 with TRBJ2-2; the match to TRBD1 covers 8 bases. CDR3 length: 14 residues. CDR1 and CDR2 from the germline V gene are MNHEY and SMNVEV (reference sequence). With V trimmed by 7 bases and J by 7 bases, 8 bases remained unmatched. The DNA of the CDR3 is TGTGCCAGCAAGCAGGGGGCGATAAGCGGGGAGCTGTTTTTT. It codes for CASKQGAISGELFF.

The rearrangement uses TRBV6-2 or TRBV6-3 and TRBJ2-3; 7 positions agree with TRBD2. V was clipped by 4 bases and J by 9 bases; unmatched bases: 1. The V gene's germline CDR1 is MNHEY and CDR2 SVGEGT. The CDR3 sequence is 11 residues long. The CDR3 spells CASSWGGTQYF. DNA for the CDR3: TGTGCCAGCAGTTGGGGGGGGACGCAGTATTTT.

J is TRBJ1-2 and V is TRBV7-2; D perhaps matches TRBD1 (6 bases). The CDR3 is 13 residues long. Germline assignment: CDR1 SGHTA and CDR2 FQGNSA. V dropped 4 bases and J dropped 2 bases, with 8 bases sitting between them. CDR3 in amino acids: CASSWDTNYGYTF. CDR3 DNA: TGTGCCAGCAGCTGGGACACCAACTATGGCTACACCTTC.

The rearrangement links TRBV7-2 to TRBJ2-3; D gene uncertain. The V end lost 2 bases, the J end lost 2 bases, and 8 bases lay between the germline ends. The CDR3 consists of 14 residues. CDR1 and CDR2 (germline): SGHTA, FQGNSA. CDR3 loop: CASSLMVHTDTQYF. For the CDR3, the DNA is TGTGCCAGCAGCTTAATGGTACACACAGATACGCAGTATTTT.

The chain carries TRBV19 and TRBJ2-1; D is possibly TRBD2 (6 bases). CDR3 length: 14 residues. In germline, CDR1 is LNHDA, CDR2 SQIVND (reference sequence). Trimming stripped 7 bases from V and 7 bases from J, with 17 bases between. In DNA, the CDR3 is TGTGCCAGTACCAAAACGGGAGTGCGAAATGAGCAGTTCTTC. It encodes CASTKTGVRNEQFF. Full variable domain (rest looked up from reference TRBV19 and TRBJ2-1): DGGITQSPKYLFRKEGQNVTLSCEQNLNHDAMYWYRQDPGQGLRLIYYSQIVNDFQKGDIAEGYSVSREKKESFPLTVTSAQKNPTAFYLCASTKTGVRNEQFFGPGTRLTVL.

The V call is TRBV4-1, the J call TRBJ2-7; 10 nucleotides line up with TRBD1. The CDR3 loop spans 16 amino acids. Germline V gene data show CDR1 as MGHRA and CDR2 as YSYEKL. V lost 6 bases and J lost 0; bases outside the gene matches: 8. The CDR3 region is CASRHLGQGDSYEQYF. For the CDR3, the DNA is TGCGCCAGCAGACATCTCGGACAGGGGGACTCCTACGAGCAGTACTTC.

This clone is a singleton in its sample. The chain links TRBV29-1 to TRBJ2-1, with TRBD2 matching 9 bases. This CDR3 spans 14 amino acids. Looked up from germline, CDR1 is SQVTM and CDR2 is ANQGSEA. V lost 6 bases, J lost 5 bases, and 8 bases stayed unmatched. This chain's CDR3 is CSVKSGRTNNEQFF. CDR3 DNA: TGCAGCGTCAAGAGCGGGAGGACTAACAATGAGCAGTTCTTC.

The rearrangement joins TRBV18 to TRBJ1-4; no clear D. The CDR3 runs to 14 residues. Trimming took 3 bases from V and 2 from J, leaving 7 bases between them. Germline V gene lookup returns CDR1 KGHSH and CDR2 LQKENI. CDR3 DNA sequence: TGTGCCAGCTCACCGCGGCAGACTAATGAAAAACTGTTTTTT. This gives the protein CASSPRQTNEKLFF.

This chain joins TRBV19 and TRBJ1-1, with D unresolved. Trimming took 3 bases from V and 7 from J, leaving 9 bases between them. This CDR3 comprises 12 residues. Germline CDR1 is LNHDA and CDR2 is SQIVND (reference sequence). The CDR3 sequence is CASSMPYSEAFF. Here the CDR3 DNA reads TGTGCCAGTAGTATGCCCTACAGTGAAGCTTTCTTT.

V usage is TRBV11-2 and J usage is TRBJ1-2; 7 bases match TRBD1. With 5 bases clipped from V and 5 bases from J, the junction kept 8 bases outside the gene matches. This CDR3 has 14 amino acids. Germline V gene data show CDR1 as SGHAT and CDR2 as FQNNGV. The CDR3 bases are TGTGCCAGCAGCCCTGCCGGGACAGCGTATGGCTACACCTTC. Translating it yields CASSPAGTAYGYTF.

This chain joins TRBV19 and TRBJ2-7; 7 nucleotides align to TRBD1. The CDR3 sequence is 15 residues long. Looked up from germline, CDR1 is LNHDA and CDR2 is SQIVND (reference sequence). V lost 3 bases, J lost 1 base, and 6 bases stayed unmatched. CDR3 amino acids: CASSIWPGGSYEQYF. The CDR3 DNA follows: TGTGCCAGTAGTATCTGGCCAGGGGGATCCTACGAGCAGTACTTC.

This clone appeared a few times. This chain connects TRBV2 to TRBJ2-5, with D possibly being TRBD2 (6 bases). The CDR3 contains 12 residues. Trimming cost V 7 bases and J 9 bases, with 15 bases left between them. CDR1 SNHLY and CDR2 FYNNEI come from the germline V gene. The CDR3 region has the DNA TGTGCCAGCAATGCGGGGTCGGGGGCCCAGTACTTC. Translation: CASNAGSGAQYF.

This sequence joins TRBV7-9 and TRBJ2-7, with a tentative D call TRBD1 (5 bases). V was pared by 5 bases and J by 6 bases, with 8 bases between. CDR1 is SEHNR and CDR2 is FQNEAQ in the germline V gene (reference sequence). The CDR3 is 11 residues long. The chain's CDR3 is CASSQGVEQYF. The CDR3 DNA reads as TGTGCCAGCAGCCAGGGCGTCGAGCAGTACTTC. Looking up the rest from reference TRBV7-9 and TRBJ2-7 gives the full variable domain: DTGVSQNPRHKITKRGQNVTFRCDPISEHNRLYWYRQTLGQGPEFLTYFQNEAQLEKSRLLSDRFSAERPKGSFSTLEIQRTEQGDSAMYLCASSQGVEQYFGPGTRLTVT.

A word on this clone: A junction boundary mismatches the germline segment, possibly from a read error. This chain connects TRBV12-5 to TRBJ2-2; unclear D gene. This CDR3 is built from 15 residues. CDR1 is LGHNT and CDR2 is FRNRAP in the germline V gene. The CDR3 bases are TGTGCTAGCGGTTTGGATATAGTCCACACCGGGGAGCTGTTTTTT. Its protein is CASGLDIVHTGELFF.

CDR3 nucleotide sequence: TGTGCCAGCAGCTTAGTAGCGGGAGGGCCCGCAGATACGCAGTATTTT. Amino acid sequence: CASSLVAGGPADTQYF. The genes are TRBV7-9 and TRBJ2-3, with 11 bases identical to TRBD2. CDR1 and CDR2 (germline): SEHNR, FQNEAQ (reference sequence). V gave up 1 base and J gave up 4 bases; unmatched junction bases: 4. The CDR3 consists of 16 residues.